This T cell receptor beta chain was sequenced in a study of spatial heterogeneity in lung cancer. Across the study: More beta-chain than alpha-chain sequences were consistently detected.

Time point indicated: sample taken at primary tumor resection. TCRs were sequenced from unsorted whole RNA of tumor, nontumor lung or PBMC. This clonotype was observed many times. What it binds is unknown. General study points: Expanded alpha and beta TCR counts within tumors tracked tumor mutation counts.

TCRdb used MiXCR to reprocess the 5' RACE reads, holding one entry per CDR3 protein. The table includes some 96,000 distinct CDR3 sequences, 3.5% to 5% detected once. Germline lookup yields CDR1 MGHRA and CDR2 YSYEKL. The CDR3 contains 12 residues. Trimming pared 4 bases from V and 7 bases from J, leaving 11 bases between. The J gene is TRBJ2-7, the V gene TRBV4-1; D is ambiguous. Specimen: lung tumor tissue, collected at surgery. This TCR came from a male donor with early-stage non-small cell lung cancer. The CDR3 is CASSPPWGEQYF. The CDR3 bases are TGCGCCAGCAGCCCGCCCTGGGGAGAGCAGTACTTC.